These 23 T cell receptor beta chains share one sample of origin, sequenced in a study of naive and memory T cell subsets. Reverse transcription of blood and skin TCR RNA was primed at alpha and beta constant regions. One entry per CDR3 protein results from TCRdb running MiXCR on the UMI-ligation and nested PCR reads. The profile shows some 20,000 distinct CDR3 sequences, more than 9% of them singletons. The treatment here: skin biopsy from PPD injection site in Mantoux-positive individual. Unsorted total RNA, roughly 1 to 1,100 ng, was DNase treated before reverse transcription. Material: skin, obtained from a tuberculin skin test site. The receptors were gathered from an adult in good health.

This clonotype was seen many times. CDR3 sequence: CASSSRTGLNYGYTF. Here the CDR3 DNA reads TGTGCCAGCAGCTCCAGGACAGGGCTTAACTATGGCTACACCTTC. The V gene is TRBV5-4, the J gene TRBJ1-2; 8 positions agree with TRBD1. Unmatched junction bases numbered 5, after V lost 3 bases and J lost 1 base. The CDR3 totals 15 residues. The germline V gene has CDR1 SGHNT and CDR2 YYREEE (reference sequence). Full variable domain (outside the CDR3, taken from reference TRBV5-4 and TRBJ1-2): ETGVTQSPTHLIKTRGQQVTLRCSSQSGHNTVSWYQQALGQGPQFIFQYYREEENGRGNFPPRFSGLQFPNYSSELNVNALELDDSALYLCASSSRTGLNYGYTFGSGTRLTVV.

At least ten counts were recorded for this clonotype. CDR3 coding DNA: TGTGCCATCAGTGAGTCAGGGTTGGACAATCAGCCCCAGCATTTT. It is translated as CAISESGLDNQPQHF. The chain is built from TRBV10-3 and TRBJ1-5; D is unclear. Trimming pared 0 bases from V and 3 bases from J, leaving 9 bases between. The CDR3 consists of 15 residues. Per the germline V gene, CDR1 is ENHRY and CDR2 is SYGVKD.

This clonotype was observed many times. This chain's CDR3 is CARDYRERPIYEQYF. The CDR3 DNA reads as TGTGCCAGAGATTACCGGGAAAGGCCCATCTACGAGCAGTACTTC. The chain has TRBV3-2 and TRBJ2-7; TRBD1, the table's D call, lacks a check against the DNA. TRBV3-2 is a known pseudogene. The CDR3 covers 15 residues.

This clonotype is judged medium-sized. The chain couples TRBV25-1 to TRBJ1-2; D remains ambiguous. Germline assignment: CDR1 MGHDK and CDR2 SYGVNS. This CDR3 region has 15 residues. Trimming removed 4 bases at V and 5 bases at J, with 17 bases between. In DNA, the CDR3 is TGTGCCAGCAGTGCATCCTCCTCCGCGGGGTATGGCTACACCTTC. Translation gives CASSASSSAGYGYTF.

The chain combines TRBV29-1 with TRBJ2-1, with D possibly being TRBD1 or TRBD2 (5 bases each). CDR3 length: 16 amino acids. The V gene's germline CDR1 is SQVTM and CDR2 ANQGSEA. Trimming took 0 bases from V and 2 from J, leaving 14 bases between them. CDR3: CSVEEYPGRTYNEQFF. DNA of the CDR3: TGCAGCGTTGAAGAGTACCCGGGACGGACCTACAATGAGCAGTTCTTC.

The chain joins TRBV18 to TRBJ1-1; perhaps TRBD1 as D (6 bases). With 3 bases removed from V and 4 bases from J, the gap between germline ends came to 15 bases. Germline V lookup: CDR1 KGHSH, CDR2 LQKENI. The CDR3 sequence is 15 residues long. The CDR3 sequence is CASSPDRGASTEAFF. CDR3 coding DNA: TGTGCCAGCTCACCTGACCGGGGGGCGAGCACTGAAGCTTTCTTT.

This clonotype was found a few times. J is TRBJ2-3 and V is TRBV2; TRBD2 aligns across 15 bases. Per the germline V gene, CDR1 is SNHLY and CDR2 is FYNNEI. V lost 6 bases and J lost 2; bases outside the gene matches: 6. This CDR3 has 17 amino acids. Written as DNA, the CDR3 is TGTGCCAGCAGAGCCGGGACTAGCGGGGGGCCCACAGATACGCAGTATTTT. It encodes CASRAGTSGGPTDTQYF.

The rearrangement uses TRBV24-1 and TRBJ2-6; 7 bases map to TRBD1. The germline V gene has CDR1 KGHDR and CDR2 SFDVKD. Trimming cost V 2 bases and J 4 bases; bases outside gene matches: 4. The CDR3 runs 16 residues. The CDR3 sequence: CATSDYRGPGANVLTF. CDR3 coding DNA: TGTGCCACCAGTGATTACAGGGGTCCGGGGGCCAACGTCCTGACTTTC.

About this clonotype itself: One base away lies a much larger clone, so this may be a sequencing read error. CDR3 sequence: CSSSETGDNEQFF. The CDR3, as DNA: TGTTCCAGCAGCGAGACAGGAGACAATGAGCAGTTCTTC. The V gene is TRBV12-3 or TRBV12-4, the J gene TRBJ2-1; possible D gene TRBD1, 6 bases. The CDR3 contains 13 residues.

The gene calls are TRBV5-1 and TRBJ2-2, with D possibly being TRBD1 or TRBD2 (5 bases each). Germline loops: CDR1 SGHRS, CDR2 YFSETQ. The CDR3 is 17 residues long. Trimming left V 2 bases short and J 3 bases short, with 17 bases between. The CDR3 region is CASSFRGARGDTGELFF. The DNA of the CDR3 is TGCGCCAGCAGCTTCCGTGGGGCCCGAGGGGACACCGGGGAGCTGTTTTTT. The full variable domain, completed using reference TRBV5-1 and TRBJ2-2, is KAGVTQTPRYLIKTRGQQVTLSCSPISGHRSVSWYQQTPGQGLQFLFEYFSETQRNKGNFPGRFSGRQFSNSRSEMNVSTLELGDSALYLCASSFRGARGDTGELFFGEGSRLTVL.

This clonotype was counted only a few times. Here the CDR3 DNA reads TGCAGCGTCACTACAGGGGGCGGCTATGGCTACACCTTC. Translated: CSVTTGGGYGYTF. This chain joins TRBV29-1 and TRBJ1-2; the match to TRBD1 covers 9 bases. CDR3 length: 13 residues. V lost 6 bases to trimming and J lost 4 bases; unmatched junction nucleotides: 6. Germline CDR1 is SQVTM and CDR2 is ANQGSEA.

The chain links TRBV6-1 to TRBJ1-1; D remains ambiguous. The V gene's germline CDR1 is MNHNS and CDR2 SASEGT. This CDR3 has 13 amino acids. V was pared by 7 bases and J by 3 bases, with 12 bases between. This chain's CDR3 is CASNMRVDTEAFF. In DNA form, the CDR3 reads TGTGCCAGCAATATGAGGGTAGACACTGAAGCTTTCTTT.

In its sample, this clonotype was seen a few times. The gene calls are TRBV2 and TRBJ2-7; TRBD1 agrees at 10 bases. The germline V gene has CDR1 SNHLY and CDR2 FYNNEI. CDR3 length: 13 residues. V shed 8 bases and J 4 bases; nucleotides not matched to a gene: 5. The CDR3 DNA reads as TGTGCCAGCCTAGAGGGACAGGGGTACGAGCAGTACTTC. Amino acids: CASLEGQGYEQYF.

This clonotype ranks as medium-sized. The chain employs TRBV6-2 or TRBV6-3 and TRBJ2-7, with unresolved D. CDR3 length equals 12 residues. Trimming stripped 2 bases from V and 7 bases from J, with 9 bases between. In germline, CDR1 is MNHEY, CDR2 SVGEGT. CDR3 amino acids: CASSYPKPEQYF. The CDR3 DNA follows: TGTGCCAGCAGTTACCCTAAGCCGGAGCAGTACTTC.

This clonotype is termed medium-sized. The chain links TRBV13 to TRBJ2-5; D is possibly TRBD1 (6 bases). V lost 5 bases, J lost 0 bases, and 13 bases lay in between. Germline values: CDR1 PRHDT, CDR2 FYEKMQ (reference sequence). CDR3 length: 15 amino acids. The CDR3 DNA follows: TGTGCCAGCAGCCTCCGGGACACCTACCAAGAGACCCAGTACTTC. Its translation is CASSLRDTYQETQYF.

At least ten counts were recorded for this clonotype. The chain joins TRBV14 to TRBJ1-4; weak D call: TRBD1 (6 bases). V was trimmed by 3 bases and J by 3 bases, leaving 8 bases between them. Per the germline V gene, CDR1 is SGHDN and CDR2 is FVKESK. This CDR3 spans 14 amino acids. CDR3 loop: CASSQQGPNEKLFF. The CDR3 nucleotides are TGTGCCAGCAGCCAGCAGGGGCCTAATGAAAAACTGTTTTTT. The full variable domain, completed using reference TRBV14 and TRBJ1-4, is EAGVTQFPSHSVIEKGQTVTLRCDPISGHDNLYWYRRVMGKEIKFLLHFVKESKQDESGMPNNRFLAERTGGTYSTLKVQPAELEDSGVYFCASSQQGPNEKLFFGSGTQLSVL.

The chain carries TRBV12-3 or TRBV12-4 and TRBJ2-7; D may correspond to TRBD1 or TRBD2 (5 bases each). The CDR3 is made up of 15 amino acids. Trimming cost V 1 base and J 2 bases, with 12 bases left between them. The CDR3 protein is CASSLVGDGTYEQYF. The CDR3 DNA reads TGTGCCAGCAGTTTAGTCGGGGACGGAACCTACGAGCAGTACTTC.

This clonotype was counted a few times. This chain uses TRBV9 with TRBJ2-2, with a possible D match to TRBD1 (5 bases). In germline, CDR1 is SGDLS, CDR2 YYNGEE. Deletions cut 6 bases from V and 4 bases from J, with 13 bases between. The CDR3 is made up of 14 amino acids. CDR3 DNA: TGTGCCAGCAACCAGGGTTTAAGCACCGGGGAGCTGTTTTTT. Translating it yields CASNQGLSTGELFF.

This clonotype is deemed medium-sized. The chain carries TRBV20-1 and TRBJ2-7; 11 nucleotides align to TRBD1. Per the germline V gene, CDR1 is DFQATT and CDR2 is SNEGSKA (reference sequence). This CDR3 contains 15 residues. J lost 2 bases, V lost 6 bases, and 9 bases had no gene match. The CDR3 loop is CSATHPGQGAYEQYF. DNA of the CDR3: TGCAGTGCGACTCATCCGGGACAGGGGGCCTACGAGCAGTACTTC.

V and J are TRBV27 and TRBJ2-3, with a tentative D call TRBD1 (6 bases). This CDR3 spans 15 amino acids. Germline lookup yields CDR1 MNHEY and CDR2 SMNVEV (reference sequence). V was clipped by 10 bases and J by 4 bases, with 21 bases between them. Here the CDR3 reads CAIASVGAGADTQYF. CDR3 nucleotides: TGTGCCATCGCCTCCGTGGGGGCAGGGGCAGATACGCAGTATTTT.

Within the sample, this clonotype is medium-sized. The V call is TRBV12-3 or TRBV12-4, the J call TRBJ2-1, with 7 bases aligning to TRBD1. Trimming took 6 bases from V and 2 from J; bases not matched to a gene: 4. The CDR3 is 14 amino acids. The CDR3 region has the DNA TGTGCCAGCAGCGGGACAGAGGCCTACAATGAGCAGTTCTTC. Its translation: CASSGTEAYNEQFF.

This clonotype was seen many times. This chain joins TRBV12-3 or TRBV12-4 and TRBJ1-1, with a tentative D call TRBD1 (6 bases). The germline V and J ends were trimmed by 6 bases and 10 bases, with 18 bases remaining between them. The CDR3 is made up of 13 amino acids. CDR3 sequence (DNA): TGTGCCAGCAGCGACACCGGGACATTGAGAGCTTTCTTT. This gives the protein CASSDTGTLRAFF.

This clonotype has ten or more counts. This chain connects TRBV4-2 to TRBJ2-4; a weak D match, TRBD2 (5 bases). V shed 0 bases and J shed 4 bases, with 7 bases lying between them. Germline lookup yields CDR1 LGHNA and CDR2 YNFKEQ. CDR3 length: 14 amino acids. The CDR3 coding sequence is TGTGCCAGCAGCCAAGATCCGGGGAAAAACATTCAGTACTTC. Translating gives CASSQDPGKNIQYF.